Below, 29 T cell receptor delta chains from the same sample are listed, as sequenced in a study of gamma-delta T cells after stem cell transplantation. TCRdb re-identified clones in the RT-PCR reads via CATT. The data hold more than 15,000 delta-chain clones, with about 8.5% observed a single time. Sample: gamma-delta T cells. The receptor set was obtained from a human donor. It is not recorded whose cells these are; they may come from a transplant donor.

As concerns this clone: Just one base apart from a much larger clone, this may be a read error. The chain is built from TRDV2 and TRDJ1, with 7 bases lining up with TRDD2. The CDR3 runs 19 residues. Per the germline V gene, CDR1 is GEAIGNYY and CDR2 is EKD. The CDR3 loop reads CACATVPTTVGLYTDNLIF. The DNA of the CDR3 is TGTGCCTGTGCCACCGTTCCTACTACTGTGGGATTGTACACCGATAACCTCATCTTT.

Comment on this clone: TCRdb's entry gives the protein of a much larger clone, which mismatches this DNA's translation at residue 7, likely from a read error; the protein reported here is translated from the DNA. The chain has TRDV2 and TRDJ1; D remains unclear. Trimming shortened V by 0 bases and J by 0 bases, and 25 bases separated the two germline ends. There are 20 residues in the CDR3. Germline V gene data show CDR1 as GEAIGNYY and CDR2 as EKD. The CDR3 coding sequence is TGTGCCTGTGACACCCTTGACTTCGGCCTTGGAGATTTGTACACCGATAAACTCATCTTT. Translated: CACDTLDFGLGDLYTDKLIF.

There are a few counts of this clone. The protein that TCRdb holds for this DNA derives from a much larger clone and differs from the translated DNA at residue 8, which likely indicates a read error; the protein shown here is translated from the DNA. The rearrangement uses TRDV2 and TRDJ3, with D possibly matching TRDD1 (6 bases). Germline-derived CDR1 and CDR2 are GEAIGNYY and EKD. V lost 0 bases, J lost 3 bases, and 17 bases lay in between. The CDR3 runs 19 residues. CDR3 DNA sequence: TGTGCCTGTGACACCGTTGGGGCTCGAAATAACTGGGACACCCGACAGATGTTTTTC. Amino acids: CACDTVGARNNWDTRQMFF.

This clone has just a few counts. TCRdb lists the protein of a much larger clone for this DNA, which differs at residue 9, so this is likely a read error; the protein given here is translated from the DNA itself. The gene calls are TRDV1 and TRDJ1; no clear D. The germline CDR1 and CDR2 sequences are TSWWSYY and QGS. V was pared by 0 bases and J by 4 bases, with 27 bases between. The CDR3 sequence is 20 residues long. The CDR3 region is CALGELGFRPSWWDIDKLIF. DNA of the CDR3: TGTGCTCTTGGGGAACTAGGTTTCCGACCCTCCTGGTGGGACATCGATAAACTCATCTTT.

This clone was found a few times. A far bigger clonotype differs at one base, so this is likely a read error. Distinct nucleotide sequences in the sample also encode this CDR3. The chain has TRDV2 and TRDJ1, with 12 bases lining up with TRDD3. Germline assignment: CDR1 GEAIGNYY and CDR2 EKD. V lost 2 bases and J lost 3; bases outside the gene matches: 15. The CDR3 is 19 amino acids. CDR3 amino acids: CACDSVLGDTSSRADKLIF. CDR3 sequence (DNA): TGTGCCTGTGACAGCGTACTGGGGGATACCTCCTCACGTGCCGATAAACTCATCTTT.

This clone was counted at least ten times. The protein TCRdb lists belongs to a much larger clone and differs from this DNA's translation at residue 10, which points to a read error; the protein shown is made from the DNA. V usage is TRDV2 and J usage is TRDJ1; D remains unclear. This CDR3 has 18 amino acids. From germline, CDR1 is GEAIGNYY and CDR2 EKD. The V end lost 3 bases, the J end lost 1 base, and 23 bases lay between the germline ends. CDR3 nucleotides: TGTGCCTGTGACCAGATGGCTTGGGAGGTGGACATCACCGATAAACTCATCTTT. Its translation: CACDQMAWEVDITDKLIF.

This clone was seen more than once but under ten times. TCRdb pairs this DNA with a much larger clone's protein that differs at residue 11, likely a read error; the protein shown was translated from the DNA. The V call is TRDV2, the J call TRDJ1; TRDD3 agrees at 11 bases. The CDR3 is 17 amino acids. Germline trimming cut 3 bases from V and 3 bases from J; bases unmatched to any gene: 11. Looked up from germline, CDR1 is GEAIGNYY and CDR2 is EKD. CDR3 sequence reads: CACDPLMGDTLPDKLIF. The CDR3 region has the DNA TGTGCCTGTGACCCTCTGATGGGGGATACGCTCCCCGATAAACTCATCTTT.

This clone was detected a few times. This DNA's translation and the protein TCRdb lists, from a much larger clone, do not match at residue 12, likely due to a read error; the protein shown is translated from the DNA. The rearrangement joins TRDV1 to TRDJ1; no clear D gene. V shed 5 bases and J shed 4 bases, with 23 bases lying between them. In germline, CDR1 is TSWWSYY, CDR2 QGS. This CDR3 contains 17 residues. Here the CDR3 reads CALGKRITFRAYDKLIF. The CDR3 nucleotides are TGTGCTCTTGGGAAACGAATCACATTTCGGGCTTACGATAAACTCATCTTT.

At least ten counts were recorded for this clone. The TCRdb protein comes from a much larger clone and disagrees with this DNA's translation at residue 3, likely due to a read error; the protein given here is derived from the DNA. This chain links TRDV2 with TRDJ1, with 13 positions matching TRDD3. Germline CDR1 and CDR2: GEAIGNYY and EKD. The CDR3 extends over 18 amino acids. The CDR3 region is CARDSLLGDTRVTDKLIF. The CDR3 region has the DNA TGTGCCCGTGACTCATTACTGGGGGATACGCGTGTCACCGATAAACTCATCTTT.

Points on this clone: One junction end disagrees with the germline gene, perhaps due to a read error. The chain recombines TRDV2 with TRDJ3; D may be TRDD3 (6 bases). The CDR3 runs to 19 residues. Germline CDR1 reads GEAIGNYY; CDR2 reads EKD. In DNA, the CDR3 is TGTGCCTGTGACACCGGTGAGGATAAAAAGAACTGGGACACCCAGAAAATGATTTTC. It codes for CACDTGEDKKNWDTQKMIF.

This clone showed up just a few times. A far larger clone differs by one base, so this is likely a read error. Distinct nucleotide sequences in the sample also encode this CDR3. The chain links TRDV2 to TRDJ1; 13 bases map to TRDD3. Unmatched junction bases numbered 17, after V lost 4 bases and J lost 4 bases. The CDR3 contains 19 residues. Germline loops: CDR1 GEAIGNYY, CDR2 EKD. CDR3 loop: CACDTVGNWGIRGIDKLIF. CDR3 coding DNA: TGTGCCTGTGATACCGTGGGCAACTGGGGGATACGGGGCATCGATAAACTCATCTTT.

This clone was found many times. CDR3 sequence (DNA): TGTGCCTGTGATAGAGGGTCGGGTCACACCGATAAACTCATCTTT. Its protein product is CACDRGSGHTDKLIF. The chain has TRDV2 and TRDJ1; D call uncertain. The germline gives CDR1 GEAIGNYY, CDR2 EKD. The CDR3 is 15 residues long. V was pared by 4 bases and J by 0 bases, with 14 bases between.

This clone was seen a few times. Since a far larger clone is one base different, this is likely a read error. The same CDR3 also results from other DNA sequences found in this sample. The chain links TRDV2 to TRDJ1; TRDD3 agrees at 9 bases. The germline V gene has CDR1 GEAIGNYY and CDR2 EKD. The CDR3 runs to 16 residues. The CDR3 DNA reads TGTGCCTGTGACACCGTGGGGGGGATACCTACCGATAAGCTCATCTTT. This translates into CACDTVGGIPTDKLIF.

In regard to this clone: TCRdb's protein for this DNA is that of a much larger clone and differs from the translation at residue 3, likely a read error; the protein shown is the DNA translation. V is TRDV2 and J is TRDJ1, with unresolved D. Germline loops: CDR1 GEAIGNYY, CDR2 EKD. The CDR3 has 16 residues. CDR3 coding DNA: TGTGCCAGTGACACCGCGGGCCCCCCGTACACCGATAAACTCATCTTT. Its protein product is CASDTAGPPYTDKLIF.

On this clone: The protein held in TCRdb is that of a much larger clone and does not match this DNA's translation at residue 11, likely because of a read error; the protein shown is translated from the DNA. This sequence joins TRDV2 and TRDJ1; 8 nucleotides agree with TRDD3. This CDR3 contains 16 residues. J was trimmed by 4 bases and V by 1 base; bases with no gene match: 10. The germline V gene encodes CDR1 GEAIGNYY and CDR2 EKD. The CDR3 DNA reads TGTGCCTGTGACACTCTGGGGGAGACTCACATCGATAAACTCATCTTT. This codes for CACDTLGETHIDKLIF.

At least ten counts were recorded for this clone. TCRdb lists the protein of a much larger clone for this DNA, which differs at residue 3, so this is likely a read error; the protein given here is translated from the DNA itself. V and J are TRDV2 and TRDJ1; 9 bases line up with TRDD3. This CDR3 comprises 15 residues. Germline CDR1 is GEAIGNYY and CDR2 is EKD. The CDR3: CAFDTGLGETDKLIF. DNA of the CDR3: TGTGCCTTTGACACCGGACTGGGGGAGACCGATAAACTCATCTTT.

The chain employs TRDV3 and TRDJ1, with TRDD3 matching over 8 bases. V shed 5 bases and J 5 bases; nucleotides not matched to a gene: 19. Per the germline V gene, CDR1 is TVYSNPD and CDR2 is GDNSRS (reference sequence). The CDR3 has 16 residues. CDR3 amino acids: CAISSYDLGDKDKLIF. DNA for the CDR3: TGTGCCATCTCCTCCTACGACCTGGGGGACAAGGATAAACTCATCTTT.

In the case of this clone: The TCRdb protein comes from a much larger clone and disagrees with this DNA's translation at residue 6, likely due to a read error; the protein given here is derived from the DNA. V usage is TRDV2 and J usage is TRDJ1; 7 positions match TRDD3. V lost 1 base to trimming and J lost 0 bases; unmatched junction nucleotides: 13. CDR1 is GEAIGNYY, CDR2 EKD, per germline. This CDR3 spans 18 amino acids. CDR3 in DNA: TGTGCCTGTGACACTATACCCGTACTGGGGAAGTACACCGATAAACTCATCTTT. Amino acid sequence: CACDTIPVLGKYTDKLIF.

Concerning this clone: TCRdb's listed protein matches a much larger clone and diverges from this DNA's translation at residues 5 and 7, likely through a read error; the protein shown comes from the DNA. The genes are TRDV2 and TRDJ1, with 12 bases lining up with TRDD3. Germline CDR1 GEAIGNYY, CDR2 EKD. The CDR3 is 17 amino acids. V trimming: 3 bases; J trimming: 1 base; junction bases outside the gene matches: 8. The CDR3 bases are TGTGCCTGTGACGCTCTCCTGGGGGATACGGTCACCGATAAACTCATCTTT. This codes for CACDALLGDTVTDKLIF.

This clone was counted a few times. The chain has TRDV2 and TRDJ1; TRDD3 matches 10 bases. The ends lost 0 bases at V and 0 bases at J; junction bases unmatched: 12. This CDR3 is built from 19 residues. The germline CDR1 and CDR2 sequences are GEAIGNYY and EKD. This CDR3 reads CACDTGMGDTALYTDKLIF. For the CDR3, the DNA is TGTGCCTGTGACACCGGAATGGGGGATACCGCCTTGTACACCGATAAACTCATCTTT.

As regards this clone: TCRdb lists the protein of a much larger clone for this DNA, which differs at residue 15, so this is likely a read error; the protein given here is translated from the DNA itself. The chain recombines TRDV2 with TRDJ1, with 10 bases lining up with TRDD3. The germline CDR1 and CDR2 sequences are GEAIGNYY and EKD. The CDR3 loop spans 17 amino acids. The CDR3 loop is CACDLVGDTRNTDKHIF. As DNA, the CDR3 is TGTGCCTGTGACTTGGTGGGGGATACCCGAAACACCGATAAACACATCTTT.

This clone is labeled as medium-sized. The sample carries other DNA sequences with the same CDR3. V gene TRDV2 combines with J gene TRDJ1; 11 positions agree with TRDD3. Trimming removed 2 bases from V and 4 bases from J; junction bases left unmatched: 5. CDR3 length: 15 residues. CDR1 GEAIGNYY and CDR2 EKD come from the germline V gene. CDR3 nucleotide sequence: TGTGCCTGTGACAATCTGGGGGATACTGGCGATAAACTCATCTTT. Translating it yields CACDNLGDTGDKLIF.

This clone was recorded at least ten times. The protein in TCRdb stems from a much larger clone and differs at residue 6 from this DNA's translation, likely a read error; here the protein is translated from the DNA. V is TRDV2 and J is TRDJ1, with D perhaps TRDD3 (6 bases). V was clipped by 1 base and J by 2 bases, with 25 bases between them. The CDR3 is 19 residues long. Germline V gene lookup returns CDR1 GEAIGNYY and CDR2 EKD. DNA for the CDR3: TGTGCCTGTGACACAAGTACGATAGGGGATGTTCCGGGGACCGATAAACTCATCTTT. As protein: CACDTSTIGDVPGTDKLIF.

As to this clone: A junction boundary mismatches the germline segment, possibly from a read error. The chain carries TRDV2 and TRDJ1, with D maybe TRDD2 (5 bases). From germline, CDR1 is GEAIGNYY and CDR2 EKD. The CDR3 has 19 residues. In DNA, the CDR3 is TGTGCCTGTGACCCTACTACCACCACTGTGGTATCGTACACCGATAACCTCATCTTT. Translated, it gives CACDPTTTTVVSYTDNLIF.

This clone was counted a few times. This may stem from a read error, because a much larger clone lies one nucleotide away. The chain recombines TRDV2 with TRDJ1; 7 nucleotides match TRDD3. Trimming took 2 bases from V and 0 from J; bases not matched to a gene: 14. CDR1 and CDR2 from the germline V gene are GEAIGNYY and EKD. The CDR3 spans 18 residues. CDR3 sequence reads: CACDKSRTGDIDTDKLIF. The CDR3 DNA reads as TGTGCCTGTGACAAAAGTCGTACTGGGGACATAGACACCGATAAACTCATCTTT.

This clone has only a few counts. It is likely a read error: a sequence one base away is far more abundant. The sample contains more than one DNA sequence encoding this CDR3. The chain couples TRDV1 to TRDJ1; D not resolved. V was clipped by 5 bases and J by 3 bases, with 22 bases between them. Germline CDR1 and CDR2: TSWWSYY and QGS. This CDR3 has 17 residues. CDR3 region: CALGKRITFRASDKLIF. CDR3 bases: TGTGCTCTTGGGAAACGTATCACATTTCGGGCTTCCGATAAACTCATCTTT.

With respect to this clone: The protein TCRdb lists belongs to a much larger clone and differs from this DNA's translation at residue 5, which points to a read error; the protein shown is made from the DNA. This sequence joins TRDV2 and TRDJ1; 11 bases map to TRDD3. Trimming cost V 3 bases and J 4 bases; bases outside gene matches: 6. Germline-derived CDR1 and CDR2 are GEAIGNYY and EKD. CDR3 length: 15 amino acids. CDR3 loop: CACDHLGDTGDKLIF. The CDR3 nucleotides read TGTGCCTGTGACCATCTGGGGGATACTGGCGATAAACTCATCTTT.

This clone was seen a handful of times. This DNA translates differently at residues 7 and 8 from the TCRdb protein, which is that of a much larger clone; a read error is likely, and the protein shown is the DNA's own translation. The chain links TRDV2 to TRDJ3; D not resolved. V was trimmed by 1 base and J by 1 base, leaving 10 bases between them. Germline loops: CDR1 GEAIGNYY, CDR2 EKD. This CDR3 contains 17 residues. The CDR3 is CACDTTVSSWDTRQMFF. The CDR3 DNA follows: TGTGCCTGTGACACTACTGTGAGTTCCTGGGACACCCGACAGATGTTTTTC.

This clone was observed at least ten times. A far larger clone is one nucleotide away, so this likely arose from a read error. The identical CDR3 is also encoded by other nucleotide sequences in the sample. This chain joins TRDV2 and TRDJ1, with TRDD3 matching 9 bases. Germline CDR1 and CDR2: GEAIGNYY and EKD. The CDR3 extends over 17 amino acids. The CDR3 here is CACDTLGGLGDQYKLIF. The CDR3 bases are TGTGCCTGCGACACTTTGGGCGGACTGGGGGACCAGTATAAACTCATCTTT.